The T cell receptor beta chain described here comes from a study of human T cells and chemical hapten exposure. Study details: Each patient's scalp received weekly diphenylcyclopropenone throughout the approximately 23-week study. Upper-back patches of 0.01% DPC were read at 6 days.

In TCRdb, the RACE reads were re-called with MiXCR into one record per CDR3 protein. The repertoire holds 120,000 to 150,000 distinct CDR3 sequences, with roughly 10% as singletons. This clonotype has ten or more counts. As yet, its antigen is unknown. Study observations and caveats: Among TCRs, those above 1 in 1000 frequency were unaffected by DPC sensitization.

The CDR3 sequence is 17 residues long. Trimming removed 6 bases from V and 0 bases from J, with 21 bases in between. In germline, CDR1 is MNHNS, CDR2 SASEGT. Time point described: patch test 2, 6 weeks after DPC sensitization. Treatment noted: therapeutic diphenylcyclopropenone sensitization with weekly scalp DPC. The study enrolled 18 to 70-year-old alopecia patients suitable for DPC. V usage is TRBV6-1 and J usage is TRBJ2-7; the D gene is possibly TRBD2 (5 bases). The source was whole blood, collected in connection with sensitization to the hapten diphenylcyclopropenone (DPC). This receptor was obtained from a woman aged 45-65 years with alopecia areata. Some clones in this sample may be carry-over from other donors' samples. CDR3 sequence: CASSLPGSRPSSYEQYF. The CDR3 DNA is TGTGCCAGCAGCTTACCGGGGAGCCGACCGAGCTCCTACGAGCAGTACTTC.